The 26 T cell receptor beta chains below come from one sample, sequenced in a study. TCRdb re-derived calls from the 5' RACE reads in MiXCR, one entry per CDR3 protein. The sample comprises 45,000 to 55,000 distinct CDR3 sequences, approximately 23% of which are singletons, and 2.5% to 3.5% rests with the top ten. Sequencing was performed on tumor-infiltrating naive CD4+ T cells sorted from the breast tumor. As for subset: naive CD4+ T cells, CD4+CD45RA+CD25-. These receptor sequences come from a female donor with breast cancer.

Note on this clonotype: A much larger clonotype is one base distant, so this may be a read error. The chain has TRBV7-9 and TRBJ2-3; D ambiguous. The J call may be in error: the DNA end matches TRBJ1-5 better. CDR3 length: 16 amino acids. In germline, CDR1 is SEHNR, CDR2 FQNEAQ (reference sequence). CDR3 amino acids: CASSPLIAGSTDTQHF. The CDR3 DNA reads TGTGCCAGCAGCCCCCTGATAGCGGGATCCACAGATACGCAGCATTTT.

This clonotype has just a few counts. The genes are TRBV20-1 and TRBJ2-3; TRBD2 matches 9 bases. CDR1 and CDR2 from the germline V gene are DFQATT and SNEGSKA (reference sequence). The V segment lost 0 bases and the J segment 2 bases; nucleotides outside the gene matches: 6. The CDR3 has 16 amino acids. The CDR3 sequence is CSAREAVAGDTDTQYF. CDR3 DNA: TGCAGTGCTAGAGAGGCGGTAGCGGGAGACACAGATACGCAGTATTTT.

Ten or more counts support this clonotype. Here the CDR3 reads CSAELSQPTYEQYF. As DNA, the CDR3 is TGCAGTGCCGAACTATCACAGCCAACCTACGAGCAGTACTTC. The genes are TRBV20-1 and TRBJ2-7, with unresolved D. Germline-derived CDR1 and CDR2 are DFQATT and SNEGSKA (reference sequence). This CDR3 spans 14 amino acids. Between the trimmed V and J ends, which lost 6 bases and 2 bases, there was a span of 17 bases.

This clonotype was detected only a few times. The CDR3 sequence is CASSPEVRWQPQHF. The DNA of the CDR3 is TGTGCCAGCAGCCCAGAGGTTAGGTGGCAGCCCCAGCATTTT. The J gene is TRBJ1-5, the V gene TRBV7-2; D call uncertain. The CDR3 is made up of 14 amino acids. Trimming took off 5 bases at V and 7 bases at J, with 15 bases between the two ends. Germline V lookup: CDR1 SGHTA, CDR2 FQGNSA.

The rearrangement links TRBV6-2 or TRBV6-3 to TRBJ1-5; possible D gene TRBD1, 5 bases. Trimming took 4 bases from V and 2 from J, leaving 15 bases between them. Germline V lookup: CDR1 MNHEY, CDR2 SVGEGT. The CDR3 spans 16 residues. The CDR3 sequence is CASSSPGGGGNQPQHF. Written as DNA, the CDR3 is TGTGCCAGCAGTTCCCCCGGCGGGGGAGGCAATCAGCCCCAGCATTTT.

The chain carries TRBV10-2 and TRBJ2-2, with D perhaps matching TRBD2 (5 bases). The CDR3 is made up of 14 amino acids. Germline assignment: CDR1 WSHSY and CDR2 SAAADI. The germline V and J ends were trimmed by 4 bases and 4 bases, with 10 bases remaining between them. The CDR3 coding sequence is TGCGCCAGCAGTGTACTAGGTTCCACCGGGGAGCTGTTTTTT. It encodes CASSVLGSTGELFF.

This sequence joins TRBV5-1 and TRBJ2-2, with D perhaps matching TRBD2 (5 bases). Trimming pared 1 base from V and 4 bases from J, leaving 14 bases between. CDR1 is SGHRS and CDR2 is YFSETQ in the germline V gene. The CDR3 is 16 amino acids. CDR3 sequence (DNA): TGCGCCAGCAGCTTGCGTGAGGCCGGAGGCACCGGGGAGCTGTTTTTT. This sequence encodes CASSLREAGGTGELFF.

A word on this clonotype: A single base separates this from a much larger clone, so it may be a read error. The chain has TRBV5-1 and TRBJ1-1; no clear D. Germline V gene lookup returns CDR1 SGHRS and CDR2 YFSETQ. This CDR3 is 14 amino acids long. The CDR3 coding sequence is TGCGTCAGCAGCTTGGACGCAGCGAACACTGAAGCTTTCTTT. The encoded protein is CVSSLDAANTEAFF.

V usage is TRBV7-2 and J usage is TRBJ1-4, with D tentatively TRBD1 (5 bases). The CDR3 loop spans 13 amino acids. V was shortened by 3 bases and J by 7 bases, with 9 bases between the two germline ends. Germline CDR1 SGHTA, CDR2 FQGNSA. The CDR3 protein is CASSLGRAEKLFF. CDR3 coding DNA: TGTGCCAGCAGCTTGGGGCGGGCTGAAAAACTGTTTTTT.

This clonotype was seen a handful of times. This chain connects TRBV7-3 to TRBJ2-5; D ambiguous. The CDR3 runs to 12 residues. Trimming cost V 4 bases and J 7 bases, with 10 bases left between them. CDR1 and CDR2 from the germline V gene are SGHTA and FQGTGA. The CDR3 region is CASSSDVGTQYF. The CDR3 DNA reads TGTGCCAGCAGCTCCGACGTAGGGACCCAGTACTTC.

This clonotype was picked up a small number of times. The rearrangement joins TRBV7-9 to TRBJ2-2; the match to TRBD1 covers 9 bases. Looked up from germline, CDR1 is SEHNR and CDR2 is FQNEAQ (reference sequence). The ends lost 0 bases at V and 6 bases at J; junction bases unmatched: 5. The CDR3 is made up of 16 amino acids. CDR3 residues: CASSLASGTGSGELFF. Written as DNA, the CDR3 is TGTGCCAGCAGCTTAGCGTCCGGGACAGGGTCCGGGGAGCTGTTTTTT.

This clonotype was observed a few times. The chain couples TRBV6-1 to TRBJ2-2; 10 bases map to TRBD1. Germline V gene lookup returns CDR1 MNHNS and CDR2 SASEGT. Trimming at V came to 5 bases and at J to 4 bases, leaving 4 bases not matched to a gene. This CDR3 contains 15 residues. The CDR3 reads CASSPGQGLTGELFF. The CDR3 DNA sequence: TGTGCCAGCAGTCCGGGACAGGGGCTCACCGGGGAGCTGTTTTTT.

With regard to this clonotype: No conserved phenylalanine or tryptophan is present at the end of the CDR3, so a read error is the likely explanation. V is TRBV27 and J is TRBJ2-5; 10 bases align to TRBD2. V trimming: 2 bases; J trimming: 5 bases; junction bases outside the gene matches: 5. The CDR3 totals 15 residues. Germline CDR1 reads MNHEY; CDR2 reads SMNVEV (reference sequence). CDR3 nucleotides: TGTGCCAGCAGTTTACGCAGCGGGAGGGATGAGACCCAGTACTGC. Protein product: CASSLRSGRDETQYC.

V gene TRBV9 combines with J gene TRBJ2-3; D gene uncertain. The CDR3 extends over 13 amino acids. Germline V gene data show CDR1 as SGDLS and CDR2 as YYNGEE. With 0 bases removed from V and 1 base from J, the gap between germline ends came to 3 bases. The CDR3 region has the DNA TGTGCCAGCAGCGTAGCGGGCACAGATACGCAGTATTTT. Translated: CASSVAGTDTQYF.

The chain joins TRBV6-5 to TRBJ1-1, with D possibly being TRBD1 (5 bases). Germline loops: CDR1 MNHEY, CDR2 SVGAGI. The CDR3 contains 13 residues. V gave up 6 bases and J gave up 1 base, with 9 bases separating them. In nucleotides, the CDR3 is TGTGCCAGCAGACGCGGACAGAACACTGAAGCTTTCTTT. Protein sequence: CASRRGQNTEAFF.

This clonotype was seen repeatedly, ten times or more. This chain connects TRBV12-3 or TRBV12-4 to TRBJ1-2; no clear D. The CDR3 extends over 14 amino acids. V was shortened by 6 bases and J by 8 bases, with 19 bases between the two germline ends. The CDR3 sequence is CASSSKRDVTGYTF. In nucleotides, the CDR3 is TGTGCCAGCAGCTCAAAAAGGGATGTGACGGGCTACACCTTC.

This clonotype was recorded many times. The rearrangement joins TRBV20-1 to TRBJ2-3; TRBD2 aligns across 9 bases. V was clipped by 3 bases and J by 5 bases; unmatched bases: 3. There are 13 residues in the CDR3. The germline gives CDR1 DFQATT, CDR2 SNEGSKA (reference sequence). The CDR3 loop is CSARGSGRDTQYF. DNA for the CDR3: TGCAGTGCTAGGGGTAGCGGGAGAGATACGCAGTATTTT.

This clonotype was seen a handful of times. This rearrangement joins TRBV6-6 to TRBJ2-1; D unresolved. This CDR3 has 13 residues. V shed 6 bases and J shed 10 bases, with 16 bases lying between them. In germline, CDR1 is MNHNY, CDR2 SVGAGI (reference sequence). As DNA, the CDR3 is TGTGCCAGCAGCCGGGTGCAAGCCTTGGAGCAGTTCTTC. Translating gives CASSRVQALEQFF.

This clonotype was observed at least ten times. The rearrangement joins TRBV7-9 to TRBJ1-1; D unclear. Deletions cut 2 bases from V and 1 base from J, with 5 bases between. Germline V gene lookup returns CDR1 SEHNR and CDR2 FQNEAQ (reference sequence). The CDR3 totals 13 residues. CDR3 in amino acids: CASSLSSNTEAFF. CDR3 in DNA: TGTGCCAGCAGCTTAAGTTCGAACACTGAAGCTTTCTTT.

This clonotype was counted at least ten times. This chain joins TRBV5-1 and TRBJ2-7; D perhaps matches TRBD1 (6 bases). Germline V gives CDR1 SGHRS, CDR2 YFSETQ. V was trimmed by 7 bases and J by 0 bases, leaving 14 bases between them. This CDR3 spans 14 amino acids. Here the CDR3 reads CASGEGGHSYEQYF. The CDR3 DNA reads TGCGCCAGCGGGGAAGGGGGACACTCCTACGAGCAGTACTTC.

This clonotype was seen a few times. V gene TRBV6-1 combines with J gene TRBJ2-2; D gene unclear. Germline V gene sequence: CDR1 MNHNS, CDR2 SASEGT. The ends were cut back, 2 bases at V and 1 base at J, with 5 bases in the middle. The CDR3 totals 14 residues. The chain's CDR3 is CASSEIRNTGELFF. The CDR3 nucleotides read TGTGCCAGCAGTGAAATACGGAACACCGGGGAGCTGTTTTTT.

The chain is built from TRBV7-2 and TRBJ2-5, with 11 positions matching TRBD2. V gave up 1 base and J gave up 4 bases; unmatched junction bases: 5. The CDR3 length is 16 residues. CDR1 is SGHTA, CDR2 FQGNSA, per germline. CDR3 sequence reads: CASSLGTSGSGETQYF. The CDR3, as DNA: TGTGCCAGCAGCTTAGGTACTAGCGGGAGCGGAGAGACCCAGTACTTC.

This clonotype has more than one count but fewer than ten. The chain combines TRBV6-1 with TRBJ2-7; D is possibly TRBD2 (6 bases). Between the trimmed V and J ends, which lost 10 bases and 5 bases, there was a span of 18 bases. The germline gives CDR1 MNHNS, CDR2 SASEGT. The CDR3 length is 13 residues. CDR3 in amino acids: CANSGTSRNEQYF. The CDR3 region has the DNA TGTGCCAATTCCGGGACTTCCCGAAACGAGCAGTACTTC.

CDR3 protein: CASSLGGPGETQYF. CDR3 coding DNA: TGTGCCAGCAGCTTAGGGGGGCCCGGGGAGACCCAGTACTTC. The gene calls are TRBV7-2 and TRBJ2-5; possibly TRBD1 for D (6 bases). The CDR3 extends over 14 amino acids. V lost 1 base and J lost 5, with 11 bases in between. Germline V CDR1 and CDR2: SGHTA, FQGNSA.

This clonotype was seen a handful of times. V and J are TRBV11-3 and TRBJ2-3; no definite D call. V was shortened by 6 bases and J by 0 bases, with 13 bases between the two germline ends. The CDR3 covers 15 residues. In germline, CDR1 is SGHNT, CDR2 YENEEA. The DNA of the CDR3 is TGTGCCAGCAGGAACTCCAGGTCTAGCACAGATACGCAGTATTTT. This sequence encodes CASRNSRSSTDTQYF.

As regards this clonotype: Likely a read error: the CDR3 ends without its conserved phenylalanine or tryptophan. DNA for the CDR3: TGTGCCAGCAGTTACCAGCACCGGCGGGCTACCTGGAGCTCCCACGAGCAGTACTCC. As protein: CASSYQHRRATWSSHEQYS. This chain uses TRBV12-3 or TRBV12-4 with TRBJ2-7; D perhaps matches TRBD2 (5 bases). The CDR3 is made up of 19 amino acids.